The 26 T cell receptor beta chains presented below share a single source sample, sequenced in a study of cytomegalovirus exposure and HLA in healthy donors. PCR involved 60 Vbeta and 13 Jbeta primers. Libraries were prepared by immunoSEQ multiplex PCR; TCRdb keeps only in-frame clonotypes and omits some of them. The sample shows around 99,000 clones, 81% of them seen only once. Sequenced sample: PBMCs. The receptors here all came from a woman aged 25-40 years in good health and CMV-seronegative.

This clone was observed a single time. The genes are TRBV6-4 and TRBJ2-1; weak D call: TRBD2 (5 bases). Trimming removed 0 bases from V and 6 bases from J, with 12 bases in between. The CDR3 is 15 residues long. CDR1 is MRHNA and CDR2 is SNTAGT in the germline V gene. In DNA, the CDR3 is TGTGCCAGCAGTGACTCGGAGGATGGCTCCAATGAGCAGTTCTTC. This gives the protein CASSDSEDGSNEQFF.

This clone was recorded a few times. CDR3 sequence: CASSQPSGSRGHTQYF. CDR3 coding DNA: TGCGCCAGCAGCCAACCGAGCGGCTCCCGAGGACATACGCAGTATTTT. The chain recombines TRBV4-1 with TRBJ2-3, with D maybe TRBD2 (5 bases). Germline V lookup: CDR1 MGHRA, CDR2 YSYEKL. Trimming pared 2 bases from V and 7 bases from J, leaving 19 bases between. This CDR3 has 16 residues.

V is TRBV27 and J is TRBJ1-1; no definite D call. V shed 2 bases and J shed 1 base, with 14 bases lying between them. The CDR3 spans 16 residues. Germline V gene sequence: CDR1 MNHEY, CDR2 SMNVEV (reference sequence). CDR3 coding DNA: TGTGCCAGCAGTTTAGGGCCCAGGTCCCCGAACACTGAAGCTTTCTTT. Its protein product is CASSLGPRSPNTEAFF.

The chain is built from TRBV7-6 and TRBJ2-1, with a weak D call TRBD2 (5 bases). V was clipped by 8 bases and J by 2 bases, with 10 bases between them. The CDR3 spans 13 residues. Germline loops: CDR1 SGHVS, CDR2 FNYEAQ. For the CDR3, the DNA is TGTGCCAGCGCTATGAGGGCCTACAATGAGCAGTTCTTC. Amino acid sequence: CASAMRAYNEQFF.

The J gene is TRBJ2-3, the V gene TRBV2, with 12 bases identical to TRBD2. V gave up 4 bases and J gave up 2 bases; unmatched junction bases: 13. This CDR3 contains 19 residues. The germline gives CDR1 SNHLY, CDR2 FYNNEI. CDR3 DNA: TGTGCCAGCAGTGCTGGGCTAGCGGGAGGGCAGCTTCCCACAGATACGCAGTATTTT. Its protein product is CASSAGLAGGQLPTDTQYF.

The rearrangement joins TRBV19 to TRBJ1-4; D not certain. The ends were cut back, 2 bases at V and 8 bases at J, with 6 bases in the middle. This CDR3 spans 12 amino acids. Looked up from germline, CDR1 is LNHDA and CDR2 is SQIVND (reference sequence). The CDR3 DNA follows: TGTGCCAGTAGTATACCCCCGGAAAAACTGTTTTTT. This translates into CASSIPPEKLFF.

The chain has TRBV25-1 and TRBJ2-7; TRBD1 aligns across 7 bases. The germline gives CDR1 MGHDK, CDR2 SYGVNS. Trimming took 6 bases from V and 2 from J; bases not matched to a gene: 7. This CDR3 has 14 residues. DNA for the CDR3: TGTGCCAGCAGCGGGGACAGTAAGCCCTACGAGCAGTACTTC. This encodes CASSGDSKPYEQYF.

This clone was found a few times. The chain uses TRBV7-8 and TRBJ1-4, with D perhaps matching TRBD1 (5 bases). The CDR3 has 16 residues. With 1 base removed from V and 9 bases from J, the gap between germline ends came to 18 bases. CDR1 is SGHVS, CDR2 FQNEAQ, per germline. The CDR3 DNA follows: TGTGCCAGCAGCTTAGTTAGCGGGGGTGGGTTGCAAAAACTGTTTTTT. Its protein is CASSLVSGGGLQKLFF. The full variable domain, rest sourced from reference TRBV7-8 and TRBJ1-4, is GAGVSQSPRYKVAKRGQDVALRCDPISGHVSLFWYQQALGQGPEFLTYFQNEAQLDKSGLPSDRFFAERPEGSVSTLKIQRTQQEDSAVYLCASSLVSGGGLQKLFFGSGTQLSVL.

The chain carries TRBV12-5 and TRBJ2-3; TRBD2 matches at 9 bases. The germline gives CDR1 LGHNT, CDR2 FRNRAP. J gave up 3 bases and V 5 bases, and 12 bases lay outside the gene matches. This CDR3 region has 17 residues. The CDR3, as DNA: TGTGCTAGTGGTCCTCGGCCGGGACTAGCATTGACAGATACGCAGTATTTT. It codes for CASGPRPGLALTDTQYF.

CDR3 protein: CASSFSLAREYGELFF. The CDR3 coding sequence is TGTGCCAGCAGTTTTTCCCTCGCGCGGGAGTACGGGGAGCTGTTTTTT. This chain connects TRBV6-5 to TRBJ2-2; TRBD2 matches 7 bases. CDR3 length equals 16 residues. Unmatched junction bases numbered 12, after V lost 4 bases and J lost 7 bases. CDR1 and CDR2 from the germline V gene are MNHEY and SVGAGI.

The chain recombines TRBV6-6 with TRBJ1-3; no definite D call. The germline CDR1 and CDR2 sequences are MNHNY and SVGAGI (reference sequence). There are 16 residues in the CDR3. Trimming removed 2 bases from V and 0 bases from J, with 11 bases in between. CDR3 in amino acids: CASSYPPYNSGNTIYF. CDR3 in DNA: TGTGCCAGCAGTTACCCCCCTTATAACTCTGGAAACACCATATATTTT.

This chain joins TRBV15 and TRBJ2-2, with D possibly being TRBD2 (6 bases). Trimming stripped 0 bases from V and 0 bases from J, with 8 bases between. CDR3 length: 16 amino acids. The germline CDR1 and CDR2 sequences are LNHNV and YYDKDF (reference sequence). The CDR3 DNA reads as TGTGCCACCAGCAGAGACGGGGGAGCGAACACCGGGGAGCTGTTTTTT. It yields the protein CATSRDGGANTGELFF.

This sequence joins TRBV2 and TRBJ2-7, with TRBD1 matching over 7 bases. Trimming at V came to 5 bases and at J to 3 bases, leaving 10 bases not matched to a gene. Germline V lookup: CDR1 SNHLY, CDR2 FYNNEI. This CDR3 contains 15 residues. The CDR3 coding sequence is TGTGCCAGCAGTAAGACAGGGAACCCTGGCTACGAGCAGTACTTC. The encoded protein is CASSKTGNPGYEQYF.

The table lists this clone with a few counts. The chain has TRBV11-1 and TRBJ2-5, with D possibly being TRBD2 (6 bases). V shed 3 bases and J shed 2 bases, with 10 bases lying between them. The CDR3 is 14 residues long. Germline V gene sequence: CDR1 SGHAT, CDR2 FQDESV (reference sequence). This CDR3 reads CASSFGTVQETQYF. The CDR3 DNA sequence: TGTGCCAGCAGCTTCGGGACTGTACAAGAGACCCAGTACTTC. Full variable domain (outside the CDR3, taken from reference TRBV11-1 and TRBJ2-5): EAEVAQSPRYKITEKSQAVAFWCDPISGHATLYWYRQILGQGPELLVQFQDESVVDDSQLPKDRFSAERLKGVDSTLKIQPAELGDSAMYLCASSFGTVQETQYFGPGTRLLVL.

This chain connects TRBV7-9 to TRBJ2-5; tentative D call: TRBD1 (5 bases). V lost 1 base and J lost 0, with 6 bases in between. CDR1 is SEHNR, CDR2 FQNEAQ, per germline (reference sequence). The CDR3 runs to 14 residues. CDR3 residues: CASSLEGNQETQYF. CDR3 coding DNA: TGTGCCAGCAGCTTAGAGGGGAACCAAGAGACCCAGTACTTC.

The chain recombines TRBV9 with TRBJ2-1; TRBD2 aligns across 7 bases. CDR3 size: 17 residues. Trimming cost V 0 bases and J 0 bases; bases outside gene matches: 6. Germline loops: CDR1 SGDLS, CDR2 YYNGEE. The CDR3 sequence: CASSVGSGFSSYNEQFF. The CDR3 region has the DNA TGTGCCAGCAGCGTAGGTAGCGGGTTTAGCTCCTACAATGAGCAGTTCTTC.

This clone was observed a handful of times. The CDR3 here is CASSVRLAGSTDTQYF. For the CDR3, the DNA is TGTGCCAGCAGCGTCAGACTAGCGGGGAGCACAGATACGCAGTATTTT. The chain uses TRBV11-2 and TRBJ2-3, with 11 bases that match TRBD2. Germline V gene data show CDR1 as SGHAT and CDR2 as FQNNGV. The CDR3 consists of 16 residues. Trimming at V came to 5 bases and at J to 0 bases, leaving 4 bases not matched to a gene.

The chain employs TRBV5-1 and TRBJ2-1; TRBD2 matches 10 bases. Germline loops: CDR1 SGHRS, CDR2 YFSETQ. The CDR3 totals 15 residues. With 6 bases clipped from V and 5 bases from J, the junction kept 8 bases outside the gene matches. In DNA form, the CDR3 reads TGCGCCAGCACCCAACTAGCGGGACTCGACAATGAGCAGTTCTTC. This translates into CASTQLAGLDNEQFF.

The CDR3: CASTLGDRVEQFF. CDR3 in DNA: TGTGCCAGCACCCTAGGGGATAGGGTTGAGCAGTTCTTC. The chain has TRBV5-4 and TRBJ2-1, with TRBD1 as a possible D gene (5 bases). CDR1 SGHNT and CDR2 YYREEE come from the germline V gene (reference sequence). The V end was cut by 6 bases, the J end by 9 bases, with 16 bases between. The CDR3 runs to 13 residues.

In its sample, this clone was seen once. The J gene is TRBJ1-1, the V gene TRBV5-1; 7 positions agree with TRBD1. V was clipped by 0 bases and J by 1 base; unmatched bases: 3. Looked up from germline, CDR1 is SGHRS and CDR2 is YFSETQ. The CDR3 is 15 amino acids. In nucleotides, the CDR3 is TGCGCCAGCAGCTTGGAGGGGGCTCCGAACACTGAAGCTTTCTTT. Translated: CASSLEGAPNTEAFF.

As to this clone: A junction boundary mismatches the germline segment, possibly from a read error. The rearrangement links TRBV5-1 to TRBJ1-5; D is possibly TRBD1 (5 bases). CDR3 length equals 15 residues. Germline V gene lookup returns CDR1 SGHRS and CDR2 YFSETQ. The DNA of the CDR3 is TGCGCCAGCAGCTTGGCGGGGGATAGCCATCAGCCCCAGCATTTT. Amino acid sequence: CASSLAGDSHQPQHF.

The chain couples TRBV2 to TRBJ2-1, with a weak D call TRBD2 (5 bases). The germline V and J ends were trimmed by 8 bases and 0 bases, with 8 bases remaining between them. CDR3 length equals 13 residues. Germline V lookup: CDR1 SNHLY, CDR2 FYNNEI. CDR3 loop: CASGRNSYNEQFF. As DNA, the CDR3 is TGTGCCAGCGGGAGAAACTCCTACAATGAGCAGTTCTTC.

The chain carries TRBV9 and TRBJ1-1, with TRBD1 matching 8 bases. The CDR3 runs to 16 residues. Germline lookup yields CDR1 SGDLS and CDR2 YYNGEE. V gave up 3 bases and J gave up 3 bases; unmatched junction bases: 10. CDR3 sequence (DNA): TGTGCCAGCAGCGCGTTGCAGGGGGCCGAGTACACTGAAGCTTTCTTT. It is translated as CASSALQGAEYTEAFF.

The chain joins TRBV4-3 to TRBJ1-5; 9 bases are shared with TRBD1. CDR1 and CDR2 (germline): LGHNA, YSLEER. The CDR3 covers 15 residues. V gave up 0 bases and J gave up 9 bases; unmatched junction bases: 6. The CDR3 bases are TGCGCCAGCAGCCAAGAAGGGACAGGGTATTGGCCCCAGCATTTT. Translated: CASSQEGTGYWPQHF.

This sequence joins TRBV27 and TRBJ1-2, with D uncertain. The CDR3 extends over 14 amino acids. Deletions cut 3 bases from V and 9 bases from J, with 17 bases between. Germline V lookup: CDR1 MNHEY, CDR2 SMNVEV (reference sequence). CDR3 amino acids: CASSLRVGLRSYTF. The CDR3 region has the DNA TGTGCCAGCAGTTTGAGAGTAGGACTGAGGAGCTACACCTTC.

The chain couples TRBV5-4 to TRBJ2-7; 8 positions match TRBD2. J was trimmed by 2 bases and V by 5 bases; bases with no gene match: 9. This CDR3 is built from 15 residues. Germline CDR1 SGHNT, CDR2 YYREEE (reference sequence). In DNA form, the CDR3 reads TGTGCCAGCAGTCTTAGCGGGGCCTTTCCCTACGAGCAGTACTTC. It codes for CASSLSGAFPYEQYF.